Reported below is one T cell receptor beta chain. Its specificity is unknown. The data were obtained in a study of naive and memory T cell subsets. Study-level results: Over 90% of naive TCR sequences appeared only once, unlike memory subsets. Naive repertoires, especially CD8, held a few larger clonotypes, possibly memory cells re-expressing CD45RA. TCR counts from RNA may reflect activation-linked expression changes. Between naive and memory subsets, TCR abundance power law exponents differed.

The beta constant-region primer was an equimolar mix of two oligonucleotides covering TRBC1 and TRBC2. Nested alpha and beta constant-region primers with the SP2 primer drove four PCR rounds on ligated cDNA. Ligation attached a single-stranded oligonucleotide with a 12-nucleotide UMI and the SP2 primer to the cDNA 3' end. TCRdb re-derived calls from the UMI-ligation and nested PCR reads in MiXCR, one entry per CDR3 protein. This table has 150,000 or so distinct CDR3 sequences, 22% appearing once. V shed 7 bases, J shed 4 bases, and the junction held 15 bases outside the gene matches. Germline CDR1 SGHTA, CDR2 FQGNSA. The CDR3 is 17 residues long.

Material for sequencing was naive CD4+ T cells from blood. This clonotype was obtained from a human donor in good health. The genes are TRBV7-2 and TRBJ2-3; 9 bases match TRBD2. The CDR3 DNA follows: TGTGCCAGCAAACCCGGGGGCTCTAGCGGGAAGGCAGATACGCAGTATTTT. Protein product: CASKPGGSSGKADTQYF.